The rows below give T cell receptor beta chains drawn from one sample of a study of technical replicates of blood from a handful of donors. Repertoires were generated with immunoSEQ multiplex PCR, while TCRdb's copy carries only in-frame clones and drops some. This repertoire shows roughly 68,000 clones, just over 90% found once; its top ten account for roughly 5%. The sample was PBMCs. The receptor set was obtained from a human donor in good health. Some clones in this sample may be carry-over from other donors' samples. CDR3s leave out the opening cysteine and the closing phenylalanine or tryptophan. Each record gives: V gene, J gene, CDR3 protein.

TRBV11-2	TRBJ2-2	ASADGTSGRWELF
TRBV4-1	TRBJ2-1	ASSQAGGQF
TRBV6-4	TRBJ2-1	ASSGGGEGNEQF
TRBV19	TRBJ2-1	ASSGAPGLFYNEQF
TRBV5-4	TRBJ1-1	ASSPPGDRLANTEAF
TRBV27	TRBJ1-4	ASSSGTVGAKLF
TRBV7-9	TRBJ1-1	ASSDGGFEAF
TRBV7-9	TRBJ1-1	ASSLVGEGKNTEAF
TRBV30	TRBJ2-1	AWSGLAEYNEQF
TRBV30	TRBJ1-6	AWSAAGAKSPLH
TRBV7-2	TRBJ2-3	ASSLATLAGESQY
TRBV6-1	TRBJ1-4	ASSVGRPGTGGEKLF
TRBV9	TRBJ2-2	ASSVVSGNTGELF
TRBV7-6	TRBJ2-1	ASSSPLTSEYNEQF
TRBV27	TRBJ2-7	ASSLGRAYEQY
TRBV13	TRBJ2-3	ASSLRQGTDTQY
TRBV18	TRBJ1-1	ASSPQRGGNTEAF
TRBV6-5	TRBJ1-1	ASSYSGGFTEAF
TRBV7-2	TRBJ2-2	ASTGTGNTGELF
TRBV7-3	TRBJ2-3	ASSFSVPTDTQY
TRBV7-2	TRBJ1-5	ASSLVATVSHQPQH
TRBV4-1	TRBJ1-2	ASREPTGFKANYGYT